This T cell receptor beta chain was sequenced for a study of vaccination and CD4 T cells after COVID-19. For the study at large: SARS-CoV-2 was confirmed by nasal swab PCR; disease was mild in nine, severe in one.

Of note for this clonotype: Its cognate antigen is unknown.

The germline V gene encodes CDR1 LNHDA and CDR2 SQIVND (reference sequence). Trimming took 6 bases from V and 7 from J; bases not matched to a gene: 26. The CDR3 covers 20 residues. Specified treatment: roughly 10-day PBMC culture with coronavirus spike peptide pools or control peptides (ViraFEST assay). Sequencing of cultured CD4+ T cell DNA used the Oncomine TCR Beta short-read assay. MiXCR, applied by TCRdb to the PCR reads, yields one record per CDR3 protein. The table lists over 10,000 distinct CDR3 sequences, about 36% of them singletons. The gene calls are TRBV19 and TRBJ2-4; TRBD2 agrees at 8 bases. Sequences were obtained from cultured CD4+ T cells from blood. The sequence was obtained from a human donor with COVID-19. CDR3 sequence reads: CASSESGTRNQGTFRNIQYF. Here the CDR3 DNA reads TGTGCCAGTAGCGAATCCGGGACTAGAAATCAAGGAACCTTCAGGAACATTCAGTACTTC. The whole variable domain, filled in from reference TRBV19 and TRBJ2-4, reads DGGITQSPKYLFRKEGQNVTLSCEQNLNHDAMYWYRQDPGQGLRLIYYSQIVNDFQKGDIAEGYSVSREKKESFPLTVTSAQKNPTAFYLCASSESGTRNQGTFRNIQYFGAGTRLSVL.